The 32 T cell receptor beta chains given below trace back to one sample, sequenced in a study of OX40 agonist ivuxolimab in advanced cancers. Receptor libraries were prepared by the immunoSEQ multiplex PCR assay. TCRdb re-hosts the immuneACCESS table, in-frame sequences only. Its copies lack some clones; in the studies checked, an unresolved V gene accounts for under half of them, and the cause for the rest is not known. The sample table shows approximately 58,000 clones, and 70% to 90% are seen once. Clones ranked in the top ten supply roughly 4.8% of the sample. This sample comprised CD4+ or CD8+ T cells sorted from blood, obtained in a trial of the OX40 agonist ivuxolimab. Receptors were obtained from an adult with an advanced solid tumor such as melanoma, head and neck, liver or kidney cancer.

The J gene is TRBJ1-2, the V gene TRBV9, with no clear D. Germline V gene lookup returns CDR1 SGDLS and CDR2 YYNGEE. The CDR3 totals 14 residues. V was shortened by 4 bases and J by 3 bases, with 13 bases between the two germline ends. This CDR3 is CASSPAGGYYGYTF. CDR3 DNA: TGTGCCAGCAGCCCCGCGGGAGGTTACTATGGCTACACCTTC.

The chain is built from TRBV28 and TRBJ2-7; 8 nucleotides match TRBD1. CDR1 and CDR2 (germline): MDHEN, SYDVKM. The CDR3 has 23 amino acids. V was clipped by 7 bases and J by 0 bases; unmatched bases: 32. The CDR3 sequence: CASTAARILGTGENGVYSYEQYF. The CDR3 DNA follows: TGTGCCAGCACCGCTGCCAGAATCCTCGGGACAGGAGAAAACGGAGTCTACTCCTACGAGCAGTACTTC.

The chain recombines TRBV10-2 with TRBJ1-5; the D gene is possibly TRBD1 (6 bases). The V end was cut by 4 bases, the J end by 9 bases, with 13 bases between. In germline, CDR1 is WSHSY, CDR2 SAAADI. The CDR3 has 13 residues. The CDR3, as DNA: TGCGCCAGCAGTGCGGGGGGGCCAGGGCCCCAGCATTTT. Its protein is CASSAGGPGPQHF.

The genes are TRBV28 and TRBJ1-5; tentative D call: TRBD1 (5 bases). Germline CDR1 and CDR2: MDHEN and SYDVKM. The CDR3 length is 12 residues. Deletions cut 3 bases from V and 13 bases from J, with 13 bases between. CDR3 residues: CASSFWRGSQHF. CDR3 bases: TGTGCCAGCAGTTTCTGGCGGGGCAGTCAGCATTTT.

This chain joins TRBV11-2 and TRBJ2-1; D gene uncertain. The CDR3 length is 17 residues. The V and J ends lost 2 bases and 4 bases respectively, with 18 bases between them. CDR1 is SGHAT, CDR2 FQNNGV, per germline. CDR3 amino acids: CASSLLLPTPDYNEQFF. The CDR3, as DNA: TGTGCCAGCAGCTTACTTCTTCCAACCCCCGATTACAATGAGCAGTTCTTC. The variable domain in full, completed from reference TRBV11-2 and TRBJ2-1, reads EAGVAQSPRYKIIEKRQSVAFWCNPISGHATLYWYQQILGQGPKLLIQFQNNGVVDDSQLPKDRFSAERLKGVDSTLKIQPAKLEDSAVYLCASSLLLPTPDYNEQFFGPGTRLTVL.

V is TRBV9 and J is TRBJ2-5, with 10 positions matching TRBD1. Trimming cost V 2 bases and J 5 bases; bases outside gene matches: 0. CDR3 length equals 13 residues. CDR1 and CDR2 from the germline V gene are SGDLS and YYNGEE. The DNA of the CDR3 is TGTGCCAGCAGCGTGGGACAGGGGGAGACCCAGTACTTC. This gives the protein CASSVGQGETQYF.

The gene calls are TRBV7-2 and TRBJ2-1, with TRBD2 matching 8 bases. The CDR3 extends over 16 amino acids. With V trimmed by 1 base and J by 4 bases, 6 bases remained unmatched. Germline V lookup: CDR1 SGHTA, CDR2 FQGNSA. CDR3 region: CASSLVASGRYNEQFF. The DNA for the CDR3 is TGTGCCAGCAGCTTAGTGGCTAGCGGGCGGTACAATGAGCAGTTCTTC.

The chain recombines TRBV5-1 with TRBJ2-3; TRBD1 matches 7 bases. V gave up 10 bases and J gave up 6 bases; unmatched junction bases: 14. Germline loops: CDR1 SGHRS, CDR2 YFSETQ. The CDR3 extends over 14 amino acids. CDR3 DNA: TGCGCCGGAAGAAGACAGGGCCCAGAGGATACGCAGTATTTT. Translation: CAGRRQGPEDTQYF. The complete variable domain, with remaining parts taken from reference TRBV5-1 and TRBJ2-3, reads KAGVTQTPRYLIKTRGQQVTLSCSPISGHRSVSWYQQTPGQGLQFLFEYFSETQRNKGNFPGRFSGRQFSNSRSEMNVSTLELGDSALYLCAGRRQGPEDTQYFGPGTRLTVL.

This sequence joins TRBV6-6 and TRBJ2-7; no reliable D call. This CDR3 contains 16 residues. Looked up from germline, CDR1 is MNHNY and CDR2 is SVGAGI (reference sequence). The ends were cut back, 0 bases at V and 3 bases at J, with 15 bases in the middle. The CDR3 is CASSYSRRPVGYEQYF. In DNA form, the CDR3 reads TGTGCCAGCAGTTACTCCCGACGCCCGGTGGGCTACGAGCAGTACTTC.

The chain carries TRBV27 and TRBJ1-1; D call uncertain. Germline V gene sequence: CDR1 MNHEY, CDR2 SMNVEV (reference sequence). CDR3 length: 13 amino acids. The ends were cut back, 3 bases at V and 1 base at J, with 6 bases in the middle. CDR3 protein: CASSLAWNTEAFF. The CDR3 DNA reads as TGTGCCAGCAGTTTGGCGTGGAACACTGAAGCTTTCTTT.

The V gene is TRBV27, the J gene TRBJ1-4, with D possibly TRBD1 on 6 matching bases. Germline CDR1 reads MNHEY; CDR2 reads SMNVEV (reference sequence). Trimming cost V 4 bases and J 0 bases, with 12 bases left between them. The CDR3 contains 16 residues. CDR3: CASSYKGGATNEKLFF. Written as DNA, the CDR3 is TGTGCCAGCAGTTATAAGGGGGGGGCAACTAATGAAAAACTGTTTTTT.

This rearrangement joins TRBV11-2 to TRBJ2-7; 7 nucleotides match TRBD1. This CDR3 is built from 14 residues. The trim removed 3 bases at V and 3 bases at J, leaving 5 bases unmatched. Germline CDR1 is SGHAT and CDR2 is FQNNGV. DNA of the CDR3: TGTGCCAGCAGCTTTCTAGGGACAGTCTACGAGCAGTACTTC. It encodes CASSFLGTVYEQYF. The whole variable domain, remainder taken from reference TRBV11-2 and TRBJ2-7, is EAGVAQSPRYKIIEKRQSVAFWCNPISGHATLYWYQQILGQGPKLLIQFQNNGVVDDSQLPKDRFSAERLKGVDSTLKIQPAKLEDSAVYLCASSFLGTVYEQYFGPGTRLTVT.

The chain links TRBV9 to TRBJ2-7; D is unresolved. The V end lost 2 bases, the J end lost 3 bases, and 12 bases lay between the germline ends. This CDR3 is 14 amino acids long. The germline CDR1 and CDR2 sequences are SGDLS and YYNGEE. The CDR3 DNA reads as TGTGCCAGCAGCGTTGGTCCAAACAGCTACGAGCAGTACTTC. Its protein product is CASSVGPNSYEQYF.

This clone was detected once. The genes are TRBV4-1 and TRBJ1-4; the D gene is possibly TRBD1 (6 bases). The V gene's germline CDR1 is MGHRA and CDR2 YSYEKL. Trimming shortened V by 2 bases and J by 5 bases, and 6 bases separated the two germline ends. The length of the CDR3 is 13 residues. The chain's CDR3 is CASSQQGNEKLFF. The CDR3 bases are TGCGCCAGCAGCCAACAGGGGAATGAAAAACTGTTTTTT.

The chain joins TRBV18 to TRBJ2-1; D is possibly TRBD1 (5 bases). CDR1 and CDR2 from the germline V gene are KGHSH and LQKENI. CDR3 length: 13 residues. Between the trimmed V and J ends, which lost 5 bases and 8 bases, there was a span of 13 bases. The CDR3 nucleotides read TGTGCCAGCTCAAGATTCCTCAGGGATGAGCAGTTCTTC. Translation gives CASSRFLRDEQFF.

The chain employs TRBV11-2 and TRBJ1-3; no clear D gene. V was pared by 1 base and J by 2 bases, with 9 bases between. CDR3 length equals 15 residues. Germline V gives CDR1 SGHAT, CDR2 FQNNGV. The CDR3 is CASSLGRYTGNTIYF. In nucleotides, the CDR3 is TGTGCCAGCAGCTTAGGGCGATATACTGGAAACACCATATATTTT.

CDR3 residues: CASSYSQNEQFF. CDR3 in DNA: TGTGCCAGCAGTTACTCTCAAAATGAGCAGTTCTTC. The chain uses TRBV6-5 and TRBJ2-1; D remains unclear. V was pared by 0 bases and J by 7 bases, with 4 bases between. Germline CDR1 reads MNHEY; CDR2 reads SVGAGI. This CDR3 has 12 residues.

The rearrangement links TRBV6-5 to TRBJ1-1; D call uncertain. The CDR3 runs to 14 residues. Trimming stripped 0 bases from V and 5 bases from J, with 10 bases between. Germline V lookup: CDR1 MNHEY, CDR2 SVGAGI. The CDR3 protein is CASSYSRGDTEAFF. CDR3 sequence (DNA): TGTGCCAGCAGTTACTCGAGAGGTGATACTGAAGCTTTCTTT.

The chain has TRBV14 and TRBJ2-4; possible D gene TRBD2, 6 bases. The length of the CDR3 is 14 residues. Germline CDR1 SGHDN, CDR2 FVKESK. V lost 5 bases and J 7 bases, leaving 15 bases between the germline ends. The CDR3 here is CASSGREYGNIQYF. The CDR3 coding sequence is TGTGCCAGCAGCGGACGGGAGTATGGTAACATTCAGTACTTC.

The chain combines TRBV15 with TRBJ2-1; TRBD2 matches at 8 bases. From germline, CDR1 is LNHNV and CDR2 YYDKDF (reference sequence). Trimming cost V 0 bases and J 8 bases; bases outside gene matches: 12. The CDR3 is made up of 17 amino acids. CDR3 amino acids: CATSRDHVGTRFDEQFF. CDR3 bases: TGTGCCACCAGCAGAGATCATGTCGGGACTAGGTTTGATGAGCAGTTCTTC.

J is TRBJ2-7 and V is TRBV7-9, with D hard to call. The V end was cut by 1 base, the J end by 2 bases, with 9 bases between. The germline gives CDR1 SEHNR, CDR2 FQNEAQ (reference sequence). The CDR3 runs 14 residues. CDR3: CASSLGEAAYEQYF. CDR3 DNA: TGTGCCAGCAGCTTAGGTGAGGCAGCCTACGAGCAGTACTTC.

The chain has TRBV11-2 and TRBJ2-7; 7 bases are shared with TRBD2. The germline V gene encodes CDR1 SGHAT and CDR2 FQNNGV. This CDR3 comprises 15 residues. Unmatched junction bases numbered 10, after V lost 5 bases and J lost 3 bases. The CDR3 loop reads CASSPRLADYYEQYF. CDR3 bases: TGTGCCAGCAGCCCGCGCCTAGCGGACTACTACGAGCAGTACTTC.

The chain links TRBV4-2 to TRBJ1-1, with 9 bases fitting TRBD1. The CDR3 is 15 amino acids. Germline-derived CDR1 and CDR2 are LGHNA and YNFKEQ. V lost 6 bases, J lost 4 bases, and 9 bases stayed unmatched. CDR3 protein: CASRQGAARGTEAFF. DNA for the CDR3: TGTGCCAGCAGACAGGGGGCGGCTAGAGGCACTGAAGCTTTCTTT.

This chain connects TRBV6-1 to TRBJ1-2, with TRBD1 as a possible D gene (6 bases). Trimming stripped 8 bases from V and 2 bases from J, with 9 bases between. Germline V gene sequence: CDR1 MNHNS, CDR2 SASEGT. This CDR3 is built from 12 residues. Written as DNA, the CDR3 is TGTGCCAGCTCCACAGGGAACTATGGCTACACCTTC. Translation: CASSTGNYGYTF.

The chain is built from TRBV11-2 and TRBJ2-7, with 8 bases aligning to TRBD2. CDR3 length: 16 amino acids. Germline lookup yields CDR1 SGHAT and CDR2 FQNNGV. The V segment lost 7 bases and the J segment 0 bases; nucleotides outside the gene matches: 11. This chain's CDR3 is CASTQRGSGSSYEQYF. In DNA form, the CDR3 reads TGTGCCAGCACCCAACGGGGGAGCGGGAGCTCCTACGAGCAGTACTTC.

Concerning this clone itself: Relative to the germline gene, one junction end is altered; a read error may explain this. The gene calls are TRBV27 and TRBJ1-1; a weak D match, TRBD1 (6 bases). The CDR3 loop spans 13 amino acids. Per the germline V gene, CDR1 is MNHEY and CDR2 is SMNVEV (reference sequence). The CDR3 coding sequence is TGTGCCAGCAGTCGGGGGGGCCCTTCGCGGCAGATCTTT. Residues: CASSRGGPSRQIF.

V usage is TRBV7-2 and J usage is TRBJ2-7, with 7 bases lining up with TRBD2. Germline V CDR1 and CDR2: SGHTA, FQGNSA. V lost 1 base to trimming and J lost 4 bases; unmatched junction nucleotides: 7. The CDR3 spans 15 residues. The CDR3 region is CASSLGWGGSYEQYF. The CDR3 nucleotides are TGTGCCAGCAGCTTAGGGTGGGGCGGGAGTTACGAGCAGTACTTC.

The chain links TRBV20-1 to TRBJ2-1; D ambiguous. This CDR3 has 11 residues. V was trimmed by 6 bases and J by 6 bases, leaving 9 bases between them. Germline V gene data show CDR1 as DFQATT and CDR2 as SNEGSKA (reference sequence). CDR3: CSATLRNEQFF. Written as DNA, the CDR3 is TGCAGTGCCACCCTTCGCAATGAGCAGTTCTTC.

The chain employs TRBV27 and TRBJ2-2, with D possibly being TRBD2 (5 bases). There are 15 residues in the CDR3. The V gene lost 5 bases and the J gene lost 1 base, with 11 bases spanning the gap. Germline CDR1 is MNHEY and CDR2 is SMNVEV (reference sequence). The CDR3 DNA follows: TGTGCCAGCAGTCCGGACTTGGTGAACACCGGGGAGCTGTTTTTT. The encoded protein is CASSPDLVNTGELFF.

The V gene is TRBV5-1, the J gene TRBJ2-7; 8 bases line up with TRBD1. The germline V gene has CDR1 SGHRS and CDR2 YFSETQ. The CDR3 totals 14 residues. The V gene end was trimmed by 4 bases and the J gene end by 4 bases; junction bases not matched to a gene: 7. The CDR3 nucleotides read TGCGCCAGCAGCACCGGACAGGGTGGGTACGAGCAGTACTTC. This gives the protein CASSTGQGGYEQYF.

A few counts support this clone. The rearrangement uses TRBV28 and TRBJ2-7, with D maybe TRBD2 (5 bases). The CDR3 extends over 12 amino acids. Deletions cut 5 bases from V and 7 bases from J, with 12 bases between. Germline lookup yields CDR1 MDHEN and CDR2 SYDVKM. CDR3 coding DNA: TGTGCCAGCAGTAGAAATTGGAGGGAGCAGTACTTC. It is translated as CASSRNWREQYF.

The V call is TRBV2, the J call TRBJ2-2, with TRBD2 identical over 11 bases. Trimming cost V 4 bases and J 6 bases; bases outside gene matches: 4. CDR1 and CDR2 (germline): SNHLY, FYNNEI. The CDR3 has 15 amino acids. CDR3 amino acids: CASSVQLAGAGELFF. The DNA for the CDR3 is TGTGCCAGCAGTGTACAACTAGCGGGAGCCGGGGAGCTGTTTTTT.